These 32 T cell receptor beta chains came from one sample sequenced in a study of shared clonotypes between healthy human individuals. Here immunoSEQ multiplex PCR was the method, and the copy in TCRdb shows in-frame clones only, minus some. The table has 1.4 million or so clones, less than 99% seen once; the top ten hold about 0.34%. Input material: naive CD4+ T cells sorted from blood. Subset: CD45RA+ positively selected. The receptors were sampled from a man younger than 45 in good health.

The chain couples TRBV10-3 to TRBJ2-7; no firm D call. The germline V gene has CDR1 ENHRY and CDR2 SYGVKD. This CDR3 has 12 amino acids. The germline V and J ends were trimmed by 4 bases and 2 bases, with 6 bases remaining between them. The DNA for the CDR3 is TGTGCCATCAGTGCCGGCCCCTACGAGCAGTACTTC. Protein: CAISAGPYEQYF.

V gene TRBV27 combines with J gene TRBJ2-2, with D possibly matching TRBD1 (6 bases). Germline V CDR1 and CDR2: MNHEY, SMNVEV (reference sequence). The CDR3 contains 15 residues. Between the trimmed V and J ends, which lost 6 bases and 4 bases, there was a span of 15 bases. This chain's CDR3 is CASSRTRGSTGELFF. The CDR3 nucleotides read TGTGCCAGCAGCCGCACGAGGGGGAGCACCGGGGAGCTGTTTTTT.

This clone was recorded only once. V and J are TRBV10-3 and TRBJ2-7; 14 positions match TRBD2. The CDR3 runs 19 residues. Per germline, CDR1 ENHRY and CDR2 SYGVKD. V was clipped by 0 bases and J by 1 base; unmatched bases: 8. The CDR3 reads CAISESLRTSGRSSYEQYF. Here the CDR3 DNA reads TGTGCCATCAGTGAGTCCCTGCGGACTAGCGGGAGGTCTTCCTACGAGCAGTACTTC.

V usage is TRBV18 and J usage is TRBJ2-7; D may be TRBD1 (6 bases). Looked up from germline, CDR1 is KGHSH and CDR2 is LQKENI. V dropped 11 bases and J dropped 3 bases, with 17 bases sitting between them. This CDR3 contains 13 residues. This CDR3 is CASTQGPGYEQYF. The CDR3, as DNA: TGTGCCTCCACCCAGGGGCCCGGCTACGAGCAGTACTTC.

V and J are TRBV19 and TRBJ1-1, with no clear D. Germline-derived CDR1 and CDR2 are LNHDA and SQIVND (reference sequence). This CDR3 region has 15 residues. V was clipped by 2 bases and J by 0 bases, with 10 bases between them. The DNA of the CDR3 is TGTGCCAGTAGTATAATGGCAGGCCTGAACACTGAAGCTTTCTTT. Translation: CASSIMAGLNTEAFF.

This rearrangement joins TRBV28 to TRBJ1-5; D is perhaps TRBD1 (5 bases). CDR3 length: 14 amino acids. V was pared by 6 bases and J by 3 bases, with 12 bases between. Germline lookup yields CDR1 MDHEN and CDR2 SYDVKM. The CDR3 bases are TGTGCCAGCAGCTCCCAGGGTCTCAATCAGCCCCAGCATTTT. Amino acids: CASSSQGLNQPQHF.

This chain connects TRBV7-8 to TRBJ1-1, with 7 bases that match TRBD1. In germline, CDR1 is SGHVS, CDR2 FQNEAQ. V lost 5 bases and J lost 8; bases outside the gene matches: 14. CDR3 length equals 15 residues. CDR3 DNA sequence: TGTGCCAGCAGCCAACCATATGAGACAGGGCGGGAAGCTTTCTTT. As protein: CASSQPYETGREAFF.

CDR3 sequence reads: CASSTSGATDTQYF. The CDR3 DNA follows: TGTGCCAGCAGCACTAGCGGGGCCACAGATACGCAGTATTTT. The V call is TRBV5-4, the J call TRBJ2-3; 10 nucleotides align to TRBD2. V dropped 4 bases and J dropped 2; count of bases not matched to a gene: 1. Germline V gene lookup returns CDR1 SGHNT and CDR2 YYREEE (reference sequence). The CDR3 extends over 14 amino acids.

This clone was seen once. The chain has TRBV28 and TRBJ1-5; D may be TRBD1 (6 bases). Per germline, CDR1 MDHEN and CDR2 SYDVKM. The CDR3 loop spans 12 amino acids. Trimming left V 10 bases short and J 2 bases short, with 9 bases between. The CDR3 nucleotides read TGTGCCACACAGGGAGGCAATCAGCCCCAGCATTTT. As protein: CATQGGNQPQHF.

The chain is built from TRBV11-2 and TRBJ1-2; tentative D call: TRBD1 (5 bases). This CDR3 has 16 residues. Germline CDR1 is SGHAT and CDR2 is FQNNGV. Trimming removed 2 bases from V and 8 bases from J, with 21 bases in between. The CDR3 loop is CASSLTPGWRSGGYTF. The CDR3, as DNA: TGTGCCAGCAGCTTAACCCCAGGGTGGCGAAGTGGGGGCTACACCTTC.

The chain uses TRBV30 and TRBJ1-1; TRBD1 might be the D (5 bases). CDR3 length: 14 residues. From germline, CDR1 is GTSNPN and CDR2 SVGIG (reference sequence). Trimming left V 3 bases short and J 0 bases short, with 11 bases between. The DNA of the CDR3 is TGTGCCTGGAGCGGGGCCCCCATGAACACTGAAGCTTTCTTT. This translates into CAWSGAPMNTEAFF.

CDR3 residues: CSGGQGAREQYF. The CDR3, as DNA: TGCAGCGGGGGACAGGGGGCACGGGAGCAGTACTTC. The chain uses TRBV29-1 and TRBJ2-7, with TRBD1 matching 12 bases. This CDR3 has 12 amino acids. With V trimmed by 7 bases and J by 7 bases, 5 bases remained unmatched. Germline V lookup: CDR1 SQVTM, CDR2 ANQGSEA.

The V call is TRBV5-4, the J call TRBJ2-1, with 9 positions matching TRBD2. The CDR3 loop spans 17 amino acids. CDR1 SGHNT and CDR2 YYREEE come from the germline V gene (reference sequence). J lost 4 bases, V lost 0 bases, and 8 bases had no gene match. The CDR3 DNA sequence: TGTGCCAGCAGCTTGGCCAAGACGCTAGCGGGATACAATGAGCAGTTCTTC. This sequence encodes CASSLAKTLAGYNEQFF.

This chain links TRBV5-4 with TRBJ1-3; D possibly corresponds to TRBD1 (6 bases). The CDR3 loop spans 15 amino acids. V shed 3 bases and J shed 6 bases, with 16 bases lying between them. The germline CDR1 and CDR2 sequences are SGHNT and YYREEE (reference sequence). DNA of the CDR3: TGTGCCAGCAGCTGGGACAAAGGGGTTCAAAACACCATATATTTT. This sequence encodes CASSWDKGVQNTIYF.

The chain employs TRBV6-1 and TRBJ2-7; D gene uncertain. The germline V and J ends were trimmed by 3 bases and 7 bases, with 7 bases remaining between them. The germline V gene has CDR1 MNHNS and CDR2 SASEGT. The CDR3 is made up of 11 amino acids. This CDR3 reads CASSDGEEQYF. The CDR3 DNA follows: TGTGCCAGCAGTGACGGCGAGGAGCAGTACTTC.

V and J are TRBV28 and TRBJ1-1, with D hard to call. V was shortened by 6 bases and J by 6 bases, with 17 bases between the two germline ends. This CDR3 is 14 amino acids long. Germline V gene lookup returns CDR1 MDHEN and CDR2 SYDVKM. The CDR3, as DNA: TGTGCCAGCAGATTTCTACACTTGAGCGCTGAAGCTTTCTTT. This translates into CASRFLHLSAEAFF.

Written as DNA, the CDR3 is TGTGCCAGCTCAAAAACCCTAGCGGAAAGCTCCTACGAGCAGTACTTC. Encoded protein: CASSKTLAESSYEQYF. V usage is TRBV18 and J usage is TRBJ2-7; 7 nucleotides match TRBD2. Germline V gene lookup returns CDR1 KGHSH and CDR2 LQKENI. This CDR3 is built from 16 residues. V was clipped by 5 bases and J by 0 bases; unmatched bases: 10.

This chain links TRBV20-1 with TRBJ2-7; no reliable D call. The germline V gene encodes CDR1 DFQATT and CDR2 SNEGSKA (reference sequence). The CDR3 length is 10 residues. The ends were cut back, 3 bases at V and 7 bases at J, with 7 bases in the middle. CDR3 residues: CSARVVEQYF. The CDR3 coding sequence is TGCAGTGCTAGGGTGGTTGAGCAGTACTTC.

Details on this clone: The identical CDR3 is also encoded by other nucleotide sequences in the sample. The chain employs TRBV6-1 and TRBJ2-7, with 8 bases identical to TRBD2. The CDR3 extends over 15 amino acids. Trimming cost V 4 bases and J 0 bases; bases outside gene matches: 5. Germline V gene data show CDR1 as MNHNS and CDR2 as SASEGT. CDR3 loop: CASSATSGPSYEQYF. The CDR3 DNA follows: TGTGCCAGCAGTGCAACTAGCGGTCCCTCCTACGAGCAGTACTTC.

This sequence joins TRBV27 and TRBJ2-1; 10 bases are a match to TRBD2. The germline gives CDR1 MNHEY, CDR2 SMNVEV (reference sequence). The CDR3 extends over 14 amino acids. The trim removed 5 bases at V and 9 bases at J, leaving 7 bases unmatched. CDR3 region: CASSPSGRVGEQFF. CDR3 coding DNA: TGTGCCAGCAGTCCTAGCGGGAGAGTAGGTGAGCAGTTCTTC.

The chain couples TRBV5-1 to TRBJ2-7, with D unresolved. CDR1 SGHRS and CDR2 YFSETQ come from the germline V gene. CDR3 length equals 14 residues. Trimming took 3 bases from V and 5 from J, leaving 15 bases between them. The CDR3 DNA reads TGCGCCAGCAGCTCACTACCAGATCTCCACGAGCAGTACTTC. Encoded protein: CASSSLPDLHEQYF.

The chain employs TRBV5-6 and TRBJ2-7; 16 positions agree with TRBD2. The CDR3 sequence is 16 residues long. V shed 4 bases, J shed 4 bases, and the junction held 5 bases outside the gene matches. The V gene's germline CDR1 is SGHDT and CDR2 YYEEEE. For the CDR3, the DNA is TGTGCCAGCAGCCCCGGGACTAGCGGGAGGGAGTACGAGCAGTACTTC. It specifies CASSPGTSGREYEQYF.

The genes are TRBV7-8 and TRBJ1-2; perhaps TRBD1 as D (6 bases). There are 14 residues in the CDR3. The germline V gene encodes CDR1 SGHVS and CDR2 FQNEAQ. Between the trimmed V and J ends, which lost 1 base and 5 bases, there was a span of 11 bases. CDR3 sequence: CASSLVQGRYGYTF. CDR3 bases: TGTGCCAGCAGCTTAGTCCAGGGGCGGTATGGCTACACCTTC.

The chain employs TRBV28 and TRBJ1-1; TRBD1 agrees at 11 bases. The CDR3 length is 15 residues. With V trimmed by 6 bases and J by 6 bases, 9 bases remained unmatched. Germline V gives CDR1 MDHEN, CDR2 SYDVKM. The CDR3 bases are TGTGCCAGCAGGGAGAGTGGACAGGGGGCCGCTGAAGCTTTCTTT. Amino acids: CASRESGQGAAEAFF.

The chain couples TRBV9 to TRBJ2-7, with 8 bases identical to TRBD1. With 2 bases clipped from V and 4 bases from J, the junction kept 8 bases outside the gene matches. The CDR3 sequence is 15 residues long. CDR1 and CDR2 (germline): SGDLS, YYNGEE. In DNA form, the CDR3 reads TGTGCCAGCAGCGTTGCTGGCGACAGGGGATACGAGCAGTACTTC. This codes for CASSVAGDRGYEQYF.

This clone was seen a single time. V is TRBV7-8 and J is TRBJ1-4; D is unresolved. This CDR3 region has 12 residues. The germline CDR1 and CDR2 sequences are SGHVS and FQNEAQ. V gave up 9 bases and J gave up 6 bases, with 11 bases separating them. CDR3 nucleotides: TGTGCCAGTCGGGCCCGGGATGAAAAACTGTTTTTT. Its protein is CASRARDEKLFF. Full variable domain (remainder filled in from reference TRBV7-8 and TRBJ1-4): GAGVSQSPRYKVAKRGQDVALRCDPISGHVSLFWYQQALGQGPEFLTYFQNEAQLDKSGLPSDRFFAERPEGSVSTLKIQRTQQEDSAVYLCASRARDEKLFFGSGTQLSVL.

The chain carries TRBV5-4 and TRBJ2-5; 8 positions match TRBD2. Unmatched junction bases numbered 9, after V lost 0 bases and J lost 5 bases. The CDR3 loop spans 16 amino acids. Per the germline V gene, CDR1 is SGHNT and CDR2 is YYREEE (reference sequence). CDR3 DNA sequence: TGTGCCAGCAGCTTGGCCGGACTAGCATCCCTGGAGACCCAGTACTTC. Translation: CASSLAGLASLETQYF.

The chain carries TRBV11-2 and TRBJ2-3; D not resolved. The CDR3 sequence is 12 residues long. Germline CDR1 is SGHAT and CDR2 is FQNNGV. Trimming stripped 4 bases from V and 10 bases from J, with 12 bases between. The CDR3 sequence is CASSSGGRAQYF. As DNA, the CDR3 is TGTGCCAGCAGCTCGGGTGGTAGGGCGCAGTATTTT.

The V and J genes are TRBV30 and TRBJ2-4, with D possibly matching TRBD2 (6 bases). V was trimmed by 0 bases and J by 0 bases, leaving 12 bases between them. The V gene's germline CDR1 is GTSNPN and CDR2 SVGIG (reference sequence). The CDR3 sequence is 16 residues long. The CDR3 is CAWSVAGTPAKNIQYF. In DNA, the CDR3 is TGTGCCTGGAGTGTGGCGGGAACACCAGCCAAAAACATTCAGTACTTC.

This clone was found once. The V and J genes are TRBV19 and TRBJ2-1, with a weak D call TRBD2 (6 bases). Germline V gives CDR1 LNHDA, CDR2 SQIVND (reference sequence). This CDR3 has 16 amino acids. V was trimmed by 5 bases and J by 0 bases, leaving 14 bases between them. The CDR3 coding sequence is TGTGCCAGTAGTTTATTAGCGGCCAGCTCCTACAATGAGCAGTTCTTC. The encoded protein is CASSLLAASSYNEQFF.

This chain joins TRBV11-3 and TRBJ2-5; D might be TRBD2 (6 bases). V was clipped by 5 bases and J by 3 bases, with 10 bases between them. This CDR3 contains 13 residues. Germline V gene sequence: CDR1 SGHNT, CDR2 YENEEA. In DNA form, the CDR3 reads TGTGCCAGCAGCGGGTGGGGGGAAGAGACCCAGTACTTC. It yields the protein CASSGWGEETQYF.

The chain has TRBV5-1 and TRBJ2-1; 11 nucleotides agree with TRBD1. Trimming at V came to 4 bases and at J to 8 bases, leaving 8 bases not matched to a gene. The germline CDR1 and CDR2 sequences are SGHRS and YFSETQ. The length of the CDR3 is 15 residues. CDR3 in amino acids: CASSPGQGVQDEQFF. CDR3 nucleotides: TGCGCCAGCAGCCCGGGACAGGGGGTCCAGGATGAGCAGTTCTTC.